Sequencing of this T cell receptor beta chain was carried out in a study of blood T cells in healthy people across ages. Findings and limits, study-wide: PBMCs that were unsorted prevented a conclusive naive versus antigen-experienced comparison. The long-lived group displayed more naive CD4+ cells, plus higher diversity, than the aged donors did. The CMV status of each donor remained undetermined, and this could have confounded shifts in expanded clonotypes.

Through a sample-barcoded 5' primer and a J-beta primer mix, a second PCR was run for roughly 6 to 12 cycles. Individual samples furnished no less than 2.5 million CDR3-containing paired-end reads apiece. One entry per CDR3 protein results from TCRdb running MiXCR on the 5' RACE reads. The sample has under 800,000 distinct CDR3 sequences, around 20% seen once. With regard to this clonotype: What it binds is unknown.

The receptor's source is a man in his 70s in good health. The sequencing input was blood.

The CDR3 loop is CASSLERGVLRETQYF. The CDR3 region has the DNA TGTGCCAGCAGCTTAGAGAGGGGCGTACTGCGAGAGACCCAGTACTTC. This rearrangement joins TRBV7-2 to TRBJ2-5, with D perhaps given as TRBD1 or TRBD2 (5 bases each). The germline V gene encodes CDR1 SGHTA and CDR2 FQGNSA. CDR3 length equals 16 residues. V dropped 1 base and J dropped 4 bases, with 16 bases sitting between them.